A single sample gave rise to the 9 T cell receptor beta chains below, sequenced in a study of blood T cell repertoires in COVID-19 (dated by TCRdb to the early 2020s). To prepare the library, the immunoSEQ multiplex PCR assay was applied. TCRdb's version of the immuneACCESS table is confined to in-frame rearrangements and falls short of the full clone set. An unresolved V gene accounts for under half of the shortfall where checked; the remainder is of unknown origin. The sample contains around 250,000 clones, 86% of them found a single time. The biggest ten clones account for roughly 1.9% of the sample. Sequenced input: PBMCs or T cells enriched from blood (not recorded which). The source of these receptors is a woman aged 50 to 60 who had recovered from COVID-19.

The chain recombines TRBV5-6 with TRBJ2-7; 8 bases line up with TRBD2. The CDR3 runs 12 residues. Germline trimming cut 5 bases from V and 6 bases from J; bases unmatched to any gene: 4. Germline V gene data show CDR1 as SGHDT and CDR2 as YYEEEE. CDR3: CASRAGTSEQYF. The CDR3 nucleotides read TGTGCCAGCAGGGCCGGGACTAGCGAGCAGTACTTC.

This chain connects TRBV7-9 to TRBJ1-2; D is perhaps TRBD1 (6 bases). Looked up from germline, CDR1 is SEHNR and CDR2 is FQNEAQ (reference sequence). The CDR3 has 12 residues. Trimming removed 5 bases from V and 6 bases from J, with 10 bases in between. CDR3 protein: CASSIRGDGYTF. The CDR3 nucleotides read TGTGCCAGCAGCATCAGGGGAGATGGCTACACCTTC.

The genes are TRBV30 and TRBJ1-6; the D is unclear. The CDR3 extends over 17 amino acids. Germline values: CDR1 GTSNPN, CDR2 SVGIG (reference sequence). V was shortened by 3 bases and J by 2 bases, with 17 bases between the two germline ends. The CDR3 bases are TGTGCCTGGAGAGTCCAGTTGGTCTCCACCTATAATTCACCCCTCCACTTT. Translated, it gives CAWRVQLVSTYNSPLHF.

V and J are TRBV27 and TRBJ1-1; D call uncertain. This CDR3 is built from 14 residues. Trimming stripped 0 bases from V and 11 bases from J, with 16 bases between. Germline CDR1 is MNHEY and CDR2 is SMNVEV (reference sequence). The CDR3 DNA sequence: TGTGCCAGCAGTTTATCACTCGGTGCCCGCGCGGCTTTCTTT. Its translation: CASSLSLGARAAFF.

CDR3 bases: TGTGCCAGCTCACCGACTCTAGGTTATGCCTACGAGCAGTACTTC. It encodes CASSPTLGYAYEQYF. The V and J genes are TRBV18 and TRBJ2-7; D is unresolved. The CDR3 runs 15 residues. V was cut by 3 bases and J by 2 bases, with 14 bases left in between. Per the germline V gene, CDR1 is KGHSH and CDR2 is LQKENI.

The chain carries TRBV20-1 and TRBJ2-7; no reliable D call. V dropped 6 bases and J dropped 4 bases, with 10 bases sitting between them. Germline lookup yields CDR1 DFQATT and CDR2 SNEGSKA (reference sequence). There are 11 residues in the CDR3. Here the CDR3 reads CSAADLYEQYF. DNA for the CDR3: TGCAGTGCGGCGGATTTGTACGAGCAGTACTTC.

This chain uses TRBV19 with TRBJ2-7; tentative D call: TRBD2 (6 bases). Germline CDR1 LNHDA, CDR2 SQIVND (reference sequence). The CDR3 extends over 13 amino acids. The germline V and J ends were trimmed by 3 bases and 5 bases, with 11 bases remaining between them. CDR3: CASSIQGGDEQYF. In DNA form, the CDR3 reads TGTGCCAGTAGTATTCAGGGAGGAGACGAGCAGTACTTC. The variable domain in full, completed from reference TRBV19 and TRBJ2-7, reads DGGITQSPKYLFRKEGQNVTLSCEQNLNHDAMYWYRQDPGQGLRLIYYSQIVNDFQKGDIAEGYSVSREKKESFPLTVTSAQKNPTAFYLCASSIQGGDEQYFGPGTRLTVT.

This rearrangement joins TRBV19 to TRBJ2-7; 8 bases align to TRBD1. Germline CDR1 LNHDA, CDR2 SQIVND (reference sequence). The CDR3 spans 14 residues. Trimming cost V 8 bases and J 3 bases; bases outside gene matches: 9. Here the CDR3 reads CASSWGGQGYEQYF. The CDR3 coding sequence is TGTGCCAGTTCATGGGGAGGACAGGGCTACGAGCAGTACTTC.

J is TRBJ2-7 and V is TRBV28; unclear D gene. Looked up from germline, CDR1 is MDHEN and CDR2 is SYDVKM. The CDR3 contains 13 residues. V was trimmed by 6 bases and J by 2 bases, leaving 11 bases between them. The CDR3 reads CASSPQVTYEQYF. The CDR3 DNA is TGTGCCAGCAGCCCCCAGGTAACCTACGAGCAGTACTTC.